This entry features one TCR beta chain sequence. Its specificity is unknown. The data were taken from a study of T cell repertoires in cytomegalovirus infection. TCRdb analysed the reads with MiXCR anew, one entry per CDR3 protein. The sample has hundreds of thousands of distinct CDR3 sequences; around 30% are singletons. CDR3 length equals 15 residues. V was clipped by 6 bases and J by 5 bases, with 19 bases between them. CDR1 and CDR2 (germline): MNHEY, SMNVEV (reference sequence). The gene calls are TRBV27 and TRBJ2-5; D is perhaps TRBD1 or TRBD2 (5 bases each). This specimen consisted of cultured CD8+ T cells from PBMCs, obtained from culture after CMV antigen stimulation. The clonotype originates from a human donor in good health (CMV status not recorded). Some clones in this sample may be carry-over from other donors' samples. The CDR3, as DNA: TGTGCCAGCAGGCCCCTTGGGGGTTATTTGGAGACCCAGTACTTC. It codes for CASRPLGGYLETQYF.